This TCR beta chain originates from a study of control samples from healthy donors and cancer patients. Using immunoSEQ multiplex PCR, the repertoire was profiled, and TCRdb retains in-frame clones only, with some absent. The sample records 40,000 to 55,000 clones, more than 70% being singletons. Germline lookup yields CDR1 WNHNN and CDR2 SYGVQD (reference sequence). Trimming cost V 6 bases and J 3 bases; bases outside gene matches: 2. The CDR3 covers 13 residues. The clonotype comes from a man aged 35-49 years with colorectal cancer. V gene TRBV10-1 combines with J gene TRBJ1-3, with 7 positions matching TRBD1. The specimen was PBMCs. CDR3 sequence (DNA): TGCGCCAGCAGAGACAGGGTTGGAAACACCATATATTTT. This gives the protein CASRDRVGNTIYF.